This T cell receptor beta chain was recorded in a study of cytomegalovirus exposure and HLA in healthy donors. Study conclusions and caveats: Sequencing likely caused a cluster of highly shared sequence variants.

The primer mix had 60 Vbeta and 13 Jbeta primers. Assay used: immunoSEQ multiplex PCR; TCRdb lists only in-frame clones, some missing. The profile shows about 110,000 clones, roughly 80% of them singletons. Germline CDR1 is MNHEY and CDR2 is SMNVEV (reference sequence). V dropped 7 bases and J dropped 3; count of bases not matched to a gene: 4. This CDR3 comprises 13 residues. Regarding this clone: The antigen remains unidentified.

This chain uses TRBV27 with TRBJ1-1; the match to TRBD1 covers 8 bases. The sequencing sample was made of PBMCs. This sequence originates from a female donor in good health and CMV-seropositive. The CDR3 protein is CASTGQGDTEAFF. The CDR3 DNA reads TGTGCCAGCACTGGACAGGGAGACACTGAAGCTTTCTTT.